The 13 T cell receptor beta chains reported below all come from one sample, sequenced in a study of read filtering for tumor transcriptome and immune sequencing. This library used around 400 ng RNA and molecular barcoded adaptors spanning alpha/delta and beta/gamma chains. TCRdb re-derived calls from the reads in MiXCR, one entry per CDR3 protein. The table records roughly 130,000 distinct CDR3 sequences, approximately 13% of them present only once. The sample taken for sequencing was a population of CD138-negative cells sorted from bone marrow. The receptors were sampled from a donor over 35 with multiple myeloma.

There are many counts of this clonotype. CDR3 sequence (DNA): TGTGCCAGCAGCTTAGACATGGCAGGGGGGGGCAATGAGCAGTTCTTC. Translated: CASSLDMAGGGNEQFF. V is TRBV11-2 and J is TRBJ2-1; D tentatively reads TRBD1 or TRBD2 (7 bases each). The CDR3 has 16 amino acids. Trimming cost V 0 bases and J 6 bases, with 15 bases left between them. From germline, CDR1 is SGHAT and CDR2 FQNNGV.

This chain links TRBV2 with TRBJ2-7; D perhaps matches TRBD1 (6 bases). The V end was cut by 4 bases, the J end by 6 bases, with 10 bases between. CDR1 SNHLY and CDR2 FYNNEI come from the germline V gene. This CDR3 has 12 residues. The CDR3: CASSVMTGEQYF. DNA of the CDR3: TGTGCCAGCAGTGTGATGACAGGCGAGCAGTACTTC.

Details on this clonotype: This may arise from a read error, as a much more abundant clone is one base away. J is TRBJ2-1 and V is TRBV5-1; 7 bases line up with TRBD1. The CDR3 length is 15 residues. Germline V gene data show CDR1 as SGHRS and CDR2 as YFSETQ. CDR3 protein: CAGSLVPGTANEQFF. The CDR3 bases are TGCGCCGGCAGCTTGGTTCCCGGGACAGCAAATGAGCAGTTCTTC.

This clonotype was observed many times. The chain employs TRBV7-2 and TRBJ2-3, with D possibly being TRBD2 (5 bases). This CDR3 comprises 15 residues. Germline loops: CDR1 SGHTA, CDR2 FQGNSA. V lost 7 bases and J 2 bases, leaving 16 bases between the germline ends. The CDR3 nucleotides are TGTGCCAGCATTTCCAGAGCGGACTTCACAGATACGCAGTATTTT. Translated: CASISRADFTDTQYF.

This clonotype was recorded many times. The chain couples TRBV3-1 to TRBJ2-6; D not certain. V lost 4 bases, J lost 0 bases, and 13 bases lay in between. In germline, CDR1 is LGHDT, CDR2 YNNKEL (reference sequence). The CDR3 loop spans 17 amino acids. This CDR3 reads CASSPLIMGSGANVLTF. CDR3 coding DNA: TGTGCCAGCAGCCCCTTAATAATGGGCTCTGGGGCCAACGTCCTGACTTTC.

This clonotype was observed at least ten times. This sequence joins TRBV27 and TRBJ2-2; 8 nucleotides agree with TRBD1. This CDR3 region has 14 residues. Looked up from germline, CDR1 is MNHEY and CDR2 is SMNVEV (reference sequence). J gave up 5 bases and V 5 bases, and 4 bases lay outside the gene matches. This chain's CDR3 is CASSGDRRTGELFF. For the CDR3, the DNA is TGTGCCAGCAGTGGGGACAGGAGGACCGGGGAGCTGTTTTTT.

The table lists this clonotype with many counts. The chain links TRBV29-1 to TRBJ1-1; perhaps TRBD1 as D (6 bases). Germline V CDR1 and CDR2: SQVTM, ANQGSEA. V was clipped by 4 bases and J by 3 bases, with 9 bases between them. The CDR3 has 12 amino acids. The CDR3 is CSVAQGDTEAFF. The CDR3 nucleotides are TGCAGCGTTGCACAGGGTGACACTGAAGCTTTCTTT.

In its sample, this clonotype was seen many times. The chain links TRBV7-9 to TRBJ1-1, with 7 nucleotides matching TRBD1. This CDR3 is built from 14 residues. Unmatched junction bases numbered 5, after V lost 5 bases and J lost 2 bases. Germline values: CDR1 SEHNR, CDR2 FQNEAQ (reference sequence). The CDR3 sequence: CASSRDSDNTEAFF. In nucleotides, the CDR3 is TGTGCCAGCAGCCGGGACAGCGATAACACTGAAGCTTTCTTT.

This clonotype was recorded at least ten times. The chain is built from TRBV5-1 and TRBJ1-1, with 11 bases identical to TRBD1. The V gene's germline CDR1 is SGHRS and CDR2 YFSETQ. J was trimmed by 7 bases and V by 2 bases; bases with no gene match: 4. This CDR3 has 14 amino acids. In DNA form, the CDR3 reads TGCGCCAGCAGCTTCGGACAGGGGGCGGATGAAGCTTTCTTT. It translates to CASSFGQGADEAFF.

The table lists this clonotype with many counts. The rearrangement uses TRBV29-1 and TRBJ2-1, with D perhaps TRBD1 or TRBD2 (5 bases each). Germline assignment: CDR1 SQVTM and CDR2 ANQGSEA. This CDR3 region has 15 residues. Between the trimmed V and J ends, which lost 2 bases and 3 bases, there was a span of 14 bases. The CDR3 sequence: CSVETSGTDYNEQFF. As DNA, the CDR3 is TGCAGCGTTGAAACCTCTGGGACCGACTACAATGAGCAGTTCTTC.

The table lists this clonotype with a few counts. Being one base from a much bigger clone, this may be a read error. This chain connects TRBV7-9 to TRBJ2-2, with a possible D match to TRBD2 (5 bases). Germline CDR1 SEHNR, CDR2 FQNEAQ (reference sequence). This CDR3 region has 15 residues. CDR3 bases: TGTGCCAGCTCGACCCCGGGCAGCACAACCGGGGAGCTGCTTTTT. This codes for CASSTPGSTTGELLF.

This clonotype was recorded at least ten times. The V call is TRBV7-9, the J call TRBJ2-3, with 10 bases fitting TRBD2. This CDR3 spans 15 amino acids. Germline V CDR1 and CDR2: SEHNR, FQNEAQ (reference sequence). Trimming removed 1 base from V and 4 bases from J; junction bases left unmatched: 2. The CDR3 bases are TGTGCCAGCAGCTTAGGGACTAGCGGAGCAGATACGCAGTATTTT. Translating gives CASSLGTSGADTQYF.

As regards this clonotype: A single base separates this from a much larger clone, so it may be a read error. The chain carries TRBV7-2 and TRBJ1-1; perhaps TRBD1 as D (6 bases). The germline gives CDR1 SGHTA, CDR2 FQGNSA. This CDR3 has 18 residues. This chain's CDR3 is CASCLVGAVQQRNTEAFF. DNA of the CDR3: TGTGCCAGCTGCTTAGTGGGGGCCGTACAACAACGGAACACTGAAGCTTTCTTT.